Below are 30 T cell receptor beta chains sequenced from a single sample in a study of Ad26.COV2.S vaccination and SARS-CoV-2 variants. Stated treatment: around 19 received Ad26.COV2.S at low or high dose, single or two shots; 5 received placebo; per-sample allocation not given. Day 63 after the first vaccine or placebo injection was the time point for sampling. TCRdb's table, derived via immunoSEQ multiplex PCR, lists solely in-frame clones and lacks some. The sample includes 500,000 or so clones, about 88% seen only once; the top ten take 2.5% to 3%. The material was peripheral blood, obtained in a trial of Ad26.COV2.S vaccine versus placebo. These receptors all stem from a person between 18 and 65 years old who received the Ad26.COV2.S COVID-19 vaccine or a placebo.

This chain links TRBV19 with TRBJ2-1; tentatively, D is TRBD1 (5 bases). Germline V gene lookup returns CDR1 LNHDA and CDR2 SQIVND (reference sequence). V lost 4 bases to trimming and J lost 7 bases, with 14 bases between them. This CDR3 has 14 amino acids. CDR3 in DNA: TGTGCCAGTAGTAGGGCAGGGATGAGGAATGAGCAGTTCTTC. Translated, it gives CASSRAGMRNEQFF.

The rearrangement joins TRBV7-9 to TRBJ2-1; 7 nucleotides agree with TRBD1. The germline V gene has CDR1 SEHNR and CDR2 FQNEAQ (reference sequence). This CDR3 is 15 amino acids long. Trimming removed 5 bases from V and 8 bases from J; junction bases left unmatched: 12. The CDR3 reads CASSPLTGLGYEQFF. For the CDR3, the DNA is TGTGCCAGCAGCCCGTTGACAGGGCTAGGGTATGAGCAGTTCTTC.

The rearrangement uses TRBV18 and TRBJ2-7; TRBD1 is a possible D gene (5 bases). V shed 3 bases and J shed 0 bases, with 9 bases lying between them. Germline assignment: CDR1 KGHSH and CDR2 LQKENI. The CDR3 loop spans 14 amino acids. CDR3 bases: TGTGCCAGCTCACCTGGCAGGGACTCCTACGAGCAGTACTTC. As protein: CASSPGRDSYEQYF.

The chain links TRBV7-9 to TRBJ2-3, with D tentatively TRBD1 (6 bases). Germline V gives CDR1 SEHNR, CDR2 FQNEAQ (reference sequence). The CDR3 covers 13 residues. V lost 0 bases, J lost 6 bases, and 7 bases lay in between. CDR3 DNA sequence: TGTGCCAGCAGCTTAGCGAGGGGGGATACGCAGTATTTT. Its translation: CASSLARGDTQYF.

This sequence joins TRBV15 and TRBJ1-1; a weak D match, TRBD1 (6 bases). This CDR3 region has 13 residues. V was clipped by 4 bases and J by 1 base, with 7 bases between them. The germline CDR1 and CDR2 sequences are LNHNV and YYDKDF (reference sequence). The CDR3 region is CATSKTGNTEAFF. The CDR3 coding sequence is TGTGCCACCAGCAAGACAGGGAACACTGAAGCTTTCTTT.

V gene TRBV5-4 combines with J gene TRBJ1-2; 10 nucleotides line up with TRBD1. Germline CDR1 SGHNT, CDR2 YYREEE (reference sequence). J gave up 4 bases and V 0 bases, and 6 bases lay outside the gene matches. The CDR3 length is 16 residues. The CDR3 sequence: CASSLAGTGVTYGYTF. The DNA for the CDR3 is TGTGCCAGCAGCTTGGCCGGGACAGGGGTTACCTATGGCTACACCTTC.

V is TRBV10-3 and J is TRBJ1-1; 10 nucleotides line up with TRBD1. This CDR3 has 12 amino acids. Looked up from germline, CDR1 is ENHRY and CDR2 is SYGVKD. The junction had 5 bases not matched to a gene; V was cut back by 10 bases and J by 6 bases. As DNA, the CDR3 is TGTGCCAGTGGACAGGGGGAGGCTGAAGCTTTCTTT. As protein: CASGQGEAEAFF.

The rearrangement uses TRBV7-9 and TRBJ2-3; no clear D. The CDR3 has 14 amino acids. Germline assignment: CDR1 SEHNR and CDR2 FQNEAQ (reference sequence). The germline V and J ends were trimmed by 4 bases and 1 base, with 9 bases remaining between them. As DNA, the CDR3 is TGTGCCAGCAGCTCCACCATTCGCACAGATACGCAGTATTTT. Translated: CASSSTIRTDTQYF. The full variable domain, with the rest looked up from reference TRBV7-9 and TRBJ2-3, is DTGVSQNPRHKITKRGQNVTFRCDPISEHNRLYWYRQTLGQGPEFLTYFQNEAQLEKSRLLSDRFSAERPKGSFSTLEIQRTEQGDSAMYLCASSSTIRTDTQYFGPGTRLTVL.

The chain recombines TRBV5-1 with TRBJ2-3; 8 bases map to TRBD1. In germline, CDR1 is SGHRS, CDR2 YFSETQ. This CDR3 contains 15 residues. The ends lost 1 base at V and 0 bases at J; junction bases unmatched: 1. The CDR3 is CASSLQGASTDTQYF. The CDR3 nucleotides are TGCGCCAGCAGCTTGCAGGGGGCGAGCACAGATACGCAGTATTTT.

The chain carries TRBV27 and TRBJ2-2; 10 nucleotides line up with TRBD1. With V trimmed by 8 bases and J by 4 bases, 10 bases remained unmatched. The CDR3 runs 16 residues. CDR1 is MNHEY, CDR2 SMNVEV, per germline (reference sequence). As DNA, the CDR3 is TGTGCCAGCTGTTCCTCGACAGGGGGCGGCACCGGGGAGCTGTTTTTT. Amino acids: CASCSSTGGGTGELFF.

In the case of this clone: Other DNA sequences in this specimen translate into the identical CDR3. This rearrangement joins TRBV10-3 to TRBJ2-5; D unresolved. The germline V gene has CDR1 ENHRY and CDR2 SYGVKD. The ends were cut back, 0 bases at V and 5 bases at J, with 1 base in the middle. The CDR3 sequence is 11 residues long. Here the CDR3 reads CAISESETQYF. CDR3 nucleotide sequence: TGTGCCATCAGTGAGTCTGAGACCCAGTACTTC.

The chain joins TRBV11-1 to TRBJ2-1; 9 positions match TRBD1. Per germline, CDR1 SGHAT and CDR2 FQDESV (reference sequence). The CDR3 contains 15 residues. Losses at the gene ends were 5 bases for V and 9 bases for J; bases not matched to a gene: 11. CDR3 loop: CASSHPGTGSIEQFF. The CDR3 region has the DNA TGTGCCAGCAGCCATCCCGGGACAGGGAGCATTGAGCAGTTCTTC.

Concerning this clone itself: Other DNA variants within this sample encode the same CDR3. The chain carries TRBV7-9 and TRBJ1-4; D remains ambiguous. V lost 5 bases and J lost 8, with 6 bases in between. This CDR3 contains 11 residues. The germline V gene has CDR1 SEHNR and CDR2 FQNEAQ (reference sequence). The DNA of the CDR3 is TGTGCCAGCAGCACCTCCGAAAAACTGTTTTTT. Translating it yields CASSTSEKLFF. Full variable domain (remainder filled in from reference TRBV7-9 and TRBJ1-4): DTGVSQNPRHKITKRGQNVTFRCDPISEHNRLYWYRQTLGQGPEFLTYFQNEAQLEKSRLLSDRFSAERPKGSFSTLEIQRTEQGDSAMYLCASSTSEKLFFGSGTQLSVL.

The V gene is TRBV28, the J gene TRBJ2-1; D perhaps matches TRBD2 (6 bases). The germline V gene encodes CDR1 MDHEN and CDR2 SYDVKM. CDR3 length: 14 residues. V was cut by 6 bases and J by 10 bases, with 19 bases left in between. As DNA, the CDR3 is TGTGCCAGCAGCCACCCCGAGGGGAGGCGGGAGCAGTTCTTC. Translated, it gives CASSHPEGRREQFF.

V and J are TRBV5-1 and TRBJ2-7; 9 bases fit TRBD1. V was clipped by 3 bases and J by 5 bases; unmatched bases: 3. Germline assignment: CDR1 SGHRS and CDR2 YFSETQ. This CDR3 is 13 amino acids long. CDR3 DNA: TGCGCCAGCAGCTCACAGGGGGCCGACGAGCAGTACTTC. Amino acid sequence: CASSSQGADEQYF. The whole variable domain, filled in from reference TRBV5-1 and TRBJ2-7, reads KAGVTQTPRYLIKTRGQQVTLSCSPISGHRSVSWYQQTPGQGLQFLFEYFSETQRNKGNFPGRFSGRQFSNSRSEMNVSTLELGDSALYLCASSSQGADEQYFGPGTRLTVT.

V and J are TRBV2 and TRBJ2-5, with a weak D call TRBD1 (5 bases). This CDR3 region has 8 residues. Trimming left V 11 bases short and J 11 bases short, with 9 bases between. Looked up from germline, CDR1 is SNHLY and CDR2 is FYNNEI. In DNA, the CDR3 is TGTGCCGGTGGGGCACAGTACTTC. Encoded protein: CAGGAQYF.

Of note for this clone: Other DNA sequences from this sample encode an identical CDR3 as well. This chain joins TRBV28 and TRBJ1-1; tentatively, D is TRBD1 (5 bases). Per the germline V gene, CDR1 is MDHEN and CDR2 is SYDVKM. The CDR3 extends over 12 amino acids. V shed 6 bases and J shed 2 bases, with 7 bases lying between them. The CDR3 DNA sequence: TGTGCCAGCAGCCAGGGAAACACTGAAGCTTTCTTT. The encoded protein is CASSQGNTEAFF. The full variable domain, completed using reference TRBV28 and TRBJ1-1, is DVKVTQSSRYLVKRTGEKVFLECVQDMDHENMFWYRQDPGLGLRLIYFSYDVKMKEKGDIPEGYSVSREKKERFSLILESASTNQTSMYLCASSQGNTEAFFGQGTRLTVV.

The chain employs TRBV13 and TRBJ1-1; the D gene is possibly TRBD1 (5 bases). V shed 1 base and J shed 3 bases, with 18 bases lying between them. Germline V CDR1 and CDR2: PRHDT, FYEKMQ (reference sequence). This CDR3 contains 17 residues. The chain's CDR3 is CASSLEVGWGSDTEAFF. CDR3 bases: TGTGCCAGCAGCTTAGAAGTCGGGTGGGGCTCGGACACTGAAGCTTTCTTT.

A note on this clone: A read error may produce the germline difference seen at one junction end. The CDR3 region is CASSLEWGTWEQYF. The DNA for the CDR3 is TGTGCCAGCAGCCTAGAGTGGGGGACATGGGAGCAGTACTTC. The rearrangement uses TRBV11-2 and TRBJ2-7; a weak D match, TRBD1 (6 bases). From germline, CDR1 is SGHAT and CDR2 FQNNGV. The CDR3 has 14 amino acids.

The chain couples TRBV3-1 (or the pseudogene TRBV3-2) to TRBJ2-1; 9 bases are a match to TRBD1. The germline gives CDR1 LGHDT, CDR2 YNNKEL (reference sequence). V shed 4 bases, J shed 8 bases, and the junction held 3 bases outside the gene matches. This CDR3 region has 13 residues. As DNA, the CDR3 is TGTGCCAGCAGCCGACAGGGGGTCGATGAGCAGTTCTTC. This encodes CASSRQGVDEQFF.

The gene calls are TRBV13 and TRBJ2-7, with D tentatively TRBD1 (5 bases). V was clipped by 3 bases and J by 2 bases, with 14 bases between them. CDR3 length: 15 amino acids. The V gene's germline CDR1 is PRHDT and CDR2 FYEKMQ (reference sequence). The CDR3 loop is CASSLGGAATYEQYF. CDR3 coding DNA: TGTGCCAGCAGCTTGGGTGGGGCCGCGACCTACGAGCAGTACTTC.

Of note for this clone: This sample includes further DNA sequences coding for the same CDR3. The chain recombines TRBV7-3 with TRBJ2-1; D is unresolved. This CDR3 region has 13 residues. In germline, CDR1 is SGHTA, CDR2 FQGTGA. V was trimmed by 0 bases and J by 7 bases, leaving 7 bases between them. The CDR3 region has the DNA TGTGCCAGCAGCTTAACGCTAGGGAATGAGCAGTTCTTC. It is translated as CASSLTLGNEQFF.

The rearrangement links TRBV3-1 (or the pseudogene TRBV3-2) to TRBJ1-4; 9 positions match TRBD1. The V gene's germline CDR1 is LGHDT and CDR2 YNNKEL (reference sequence). The length of the CDR3 is 15 residues. Trimming at V came to 4 bases and at J to 0 bases, leaving 0 bases not matched to a gene. The CDR3 region is CASSRQGATNEKLFF. In DNA form, the CDR3 reads TGTGCCAGCAGCCGACAGGGGGCAACTAATGAAAAACTGTTTTTT.

The rearrangement joins TRBV5-4 to TRBJ1-1; 7 bases fit TRBD1. J gave up 1 base and V 0 bases, and 3 bases lay outside the gene matches. From germline, CDR1 is SGHNT and CDR2 YYREEE (reference sequence). The CDR3 loop spans 15 amino acids. The CDR3, as DNA: TGTGCCAGCAGCTTGGGACAGGGTAGGAACACTGAAGCTTTCTTT. Amino acids: CASSLGQGRNTEAFF.

The chain uses TRBV4-3 and TRBJ2-1; D is undetermined. The V gene lost 6 bases and the J gene lost 0 bases, with 12 bases spanning the gap. Germline lookup yields CDR1 LGHNA and CDR2 YSLEER. The CDR3 has 15 amino acids. CDR3 amino acids: CASSPTESSYNEQFF. In DNA, the CDR3 is TGCGCCAGCAGTCCGACGGAAAGCTCCTACAATGAGCAGTTCTTC.

The rearrangement links TRBV24-1 to TRBJ1-5, with 8 bases matching TRBD1. Germline V gene data show CDR1 as KGHDR and CDR2 as SFDVKD. The V segment lost 3 bases and the J segment 0 bases; nucleotides outside the gene matches: 9. The CDR3 covers 18 residues. The CDR3 DNA reads TGTGCCACCAGTGATGCCAGGGGGCTAAGGGGTAGCAATCAGCCCCAGCATTTT. This gives the protein CATSDARGLRGSNQPQHF.

V usage is TRBV2 and J usage is TRBJ2-7; D tentatively fits TRBD1 or TRBD2 (6 bases each). V lost 1 base and J 6 bases, leaving 10 bases between the germline ends. The length of the CDR3 is 13 residues. The germline V gene encodes CDR1 SNHLY and CDR2 FYNNEI. The chain's CDR3 is CASSEGRGREQYF. In nucleotides, the CDR3 is TGTGCCAGCAGTGAAGGTCGGGGGCGCGAGCAGTACTTC.

The rearrangement links TRBV11-3 to TRBJ2-1; TRBD2 matches 9 bases. The germline V gene encodes CDR1 SGHNT and CDR2 YENEEA. CDR3 length equals 16 residues. With 5 bases clipped from V and 1 base from J, the junction kept 6 bases outside the gene matches. The CDR3 is CASSPIAGVSYNEQFF. CDR3 bases: TGTGCCAGCAGCCCCATAGCGGGAGTTTCCTACAATGAGCAGTTCTTC. The entire variable domain, with the rest obtained from reference TRBV11-3 and TRBJ2-1, is as follows: EAGVVQSPRYKIIEKKQPVAFWCNPISGHNTLYWYLQNLGQGPELLIRYENEEAVDDSQLPKDRFSAERLKGVDSTLKIQPAELGDSAVYLCASSPIAGVSYNEQFFGPGTRLTVL.

This chain joins TRBV5-1 and TRBJ2-3; possible D gene TRBD1, 5 bases. V was shortened by 7 bases and J by 2 bases, with 14 bases between the two germline ends. The CDR3 totals 14 residues. CDR1 and CDR2 (germline): SGHRS, YFSETQ. The DNA of the CDR3 is TGCGCCAGCGCCTTACAGGTCATCACAGATACGCAGTATTTT. Residues: CASALQVITDTQYF.

The chain couples TRBV18 to TRBJ2-1; the match to TRBD2 covers 15 bases. The V gene end was trimmed by 0 bases and the J gene end by 3 bases; junction bases not matched to a gene: 0. CDR1 and CDR2 (germline): KGHSH, LQKENI. The CDR3 is made up of 17 amino acids. The CDR3 nucleotides read TGTGCCAGCTCACCACCGGGACTAGCGGGGGGCTACAATGAGCAGTTCTTC. Translation: CASSPPGLAGGYNEQFF. The full variable domain, its missing parts supplied by reference TRBV18 and TRBJ2-1, is NAGVMQNPRHLVRRRGQEARLRCSPMKGHSHVYWYRQLPEEGLKFMVYLQKENIIDESGMPKERFSAEFPKEGPSILRIQQVVRGDSAAYFCASSPPGLAGGYNEQFFGPGTRLTVL.